Following are 16 T cell receptor beta chains from one sample sequenced in a study of metastatic and nonmetastatic thyroid tumors. Using MiXCR, TCRdb re-called clones from the PCR reads. The table includes 45,000 to 60,000 clones, about a sixth detected once. Patients had received no treatment of any kind before thyroid surgery. What was sequenced was blood. These receptors originate from a female donor with papillary thyroid cancer or a benign thyroid nodule (not recorded which). Some clones in this sample may be carry-over from other donors' samples.

This clone has ten or more counts. The chain uses TRBV12-3 or TRBV12-4 and TRBJ1-3; no definite D call. V gave up 6 bases and J gave up 3 bases, with 12 bases separating them. The CDR3 extends over 14 amino acids. This CDR3 is CASSPSAGGNTIYF. The CDR3 region has the DNA TGTGCCAGCAGCCCATCGGCAGGTGGAAACACCATATATTTT.

This sequence joins TRBV28 and TRBJ2-1; tentative D call: TRBD2 (6 bases). Germline V lookup: CDR1 MDHEN, CDR2 SYDVKM. CDR3 size: 16 residues. V shed 4 bases and J shed 4 bases, with 17 bases lying between them. The CDR3 is CASSSFGTGAYNEQFF. CDR3 bases: TGTGCCAGCAGTTCGTTCGGTACGGGAGCTTACAATGAGCAGTTCTTC.

This clone was observed at least ten times. Additional DNA sequences in this sample encode the identical CDR3. This sequence joins TRBV20-1 and TRBJ2-7, with D unclear. The germline CDR1 and CDR2 sequences are DFQATT and SNEGSKA (reference sequence). The V and J ends lost 3 bases and 2 bases respectively, with 8 bases between them. This CDR3 region has 12 residues. The CDR3 sequence is CSASPRAYEQYF. CDR3 DNA: TGCAGTGCTAGCCCGAGAGCCTACGAGCAGTACTTC.

About this clone itself: One base away lies a much larger clone, so this may be a sequencing read error. The chain uses TRBV30 and TRBJ2-1, with D unresolved. Looked up from germline, CDR1 is GTSNPN and CDR2 is SVGIG (reference sequence). V lost 4 bases and J lost 5, with 15 bases in between. This CDR3 has 14 residues. The chain's CDR3 is CAWTRWKFNNEQFF. DNA of the CDR3: TGTGCCTGGACCCGTTGGAAGTTCAACAATGAGCAGTTCTTC.

The chain carries TRBV6-1 and TRBJ2-2; the D gene is possibly TRBD1 (6 bases). The V end was cut by 7 bases, the J end by 7 bases, with 13 bases between. This CDR3 has 13 residues. Germline CDR1 is MNHNS and CDR2 is SASEGT. CDR3 protein: CASNPGEIGELFF. CDR3 sequence (DNA): TGTGCCAGCAATCCAGGGGAAATCGGGGAGCTGTTTTTT.

The J gene is TRBJ1-5, the V gene TRBV11-3, with 9 bases matching TRBD1. The ends lost 5 bases at V and 4 bases at J; junction bases unmatched: 9. Germline V gives CDR1 SGHNT, CDR2 YENEEA. The CDR3 spans 16 residues. The CDR3 region has the DNA TGTGCCAGCAGCAACCTGGACAGGGGTAAAAATCAGCCCCAGCATTTT. Translated: CASSNLDRGKNQPQHF.

At least ten counts were recorded for this clone. The rearrangement links TRBV12-3 or TRBV12-4 to TRBJ2-5; 7 positions match TRBD2. Trimming removed 4 bases from V and 2 bases from J; junction bases left unmatched: 10. This CDR3 is 16 amino acids long. CDR3 nucleotides: TGTGCCAGCAGTTCCACCTTAGGCGGGGGACAAGAGACCCAGTACTTC. Encoded protein: CASSSTLGGGQETQYF.

This clone came up many times. J is TRBJ2-1 and V is TRBV20-1; TRBD2 agrees at 14 bases. The V segment lost 7 bases and the J segment 0 bases; nucleotides outside the gene matches: 8. Germline CDR1 DFQATT, CDR2 SNEGSKA (reference sequence). This CDR3 has 17 amino acids. CDR3 sequence (DNA): TGCAGTGTCCCGGGACTAGCGGGAGCCAGCTCCTACAATGAGCAGTTCTTC. Amino acid sequence: CSVPGLAGASSYNEQFF.

The V and J genes are TRBV18 and TRBJ2-5, with 14 bases aligning to TRBD2. V shed 3 bases and J 2 bases; nucleotides not matched to a gene: 2. The CDR3 consists of 16 residues. Germline V gene data show CDR1 as KGHSH and CDR2 as LQKENI. CDR3 coding DNA: TGTGCCAGCTCACCGGGACTAGCGGGAGTACAAGAGACCCAGTACTTC. It codes for CASSPGLAGVQETQYF.

This clone was detected many times. The V call is TRBV28, the J call TRBJ2-5; D may be TRBD1 or TRBD2 (5 bases each). V lost 5 bases to trimming and J lost 3 bases, with 16 bases between them. The CDR3 consists of 15 residues. Germline CDR1 MDHEN, CDR2 SYDVKM. CDR3 sequence reads: CASSPDRDGEETQYF. CDR3 DNA sequence: TGTGCCAGCAGTCCGGACCGGGACGGGGAAGAGACCCAGTACTTC.

The rearrangement uses TRBV27 and TRBJ2-7, with 9 bases fitting TRBD2. After removal of 3 bases from V and 3 bases from J, the junction contained 12 bases not matched to a gene. This CDR3 is built from 17 residues. Germline V gives CDR1 MNHEY, CDR2 SMNVEV (reference sequence). Written as DNA, the CDR3 is TGTGCCAGCAGTTTCCGACTAGCGGTGACCGCGTGCTACGAGCAGTACTTC. Translating gives CASSFRLAVTACYEQYF.

This clone was seen many times. CDR3 in DNA: TGTGCCAGCAGCCGCTGGGACAGCAGTTCGAGGGATAATGAGCAGTTCTTC. Its translation is CASSRWDSSSRDNEQFF. The chain couples TRBV13 to TRBJ2-1, with TRBD1 matching over 7 bases. The CDR3 is made up of 17 amino acids. Trimming at V came to 5 bases and at J to 7 bases, leaving 17 bases not matched to a gene. Germline CDR1 reads PRHDT; CDR2 reads FYEKMQ (reference sequence).

This clone was seen many times. This chain uses TRBV12-5 with TRBJ2-1; 7 bases agree with TRBD1. V lost 6 bases and J lost 8; bases outside the gene matches: 10. CDR3 length equals 14 residues. CDR1 is LGHNT and CDR2 is FRNRAP in the germline V gene. The CDR3 bases are TGTGCTAGTGGACGGGACAGTAGACAGGATGAGCAGTTCTTC. Translation: CASGRDSRQDEQFF.

This clone showed up many times. V gene TRBV13 combines with J gene TRBJ1-2; D may be TRBD1 (6 bases). CDR1 is PRHDT and CDR2 is FYEKMQ in the germline V gene (reference sequence). Trimming removed 4 bases at V and 6 bases at J, with 9 bases between. The CDR3 sequence is 12 residues long. The CDR3, as DNA: TGTGCCAGCAGCTCACAGGGCCATGGCTACACCTTC. Amino acids: CASSSQGHGYTF.

This clone has ten or more counts. The genes are TRBV30 and TRBJ2-2; no firm D call. Germline V gene sequence: CDR1 GTSNPN, CDR2 SVGIG (reference sequence). The CDR3 runs to 11 residues. V was clipped by 0 bases and J by 6 bases, with 2 bases between them. CDR3 coding DNA: TGTGCCTGGAGTGTAGCCGGGGAGCTGTTTTTT. It encodes CAWSVAGELFF.

The chain has TRBV30 and TRBJ1-2, with 7 bases that match TRBD1. The trim removed 2 bases at V and 9 bases at J, leaving 9 bases unmatched. The length of the CDR3 is 13 residues. The germline V gene encodes CDR1 GTSNPN and CDR2 SVGIG (reference sequence). CDR3 sequence reads: CAWSRGPTFCYTF. In DNA form, the CDR3 reads TGTGCCTGGAGTAGGGGGCCGACATTCTGCTACACCTTC.